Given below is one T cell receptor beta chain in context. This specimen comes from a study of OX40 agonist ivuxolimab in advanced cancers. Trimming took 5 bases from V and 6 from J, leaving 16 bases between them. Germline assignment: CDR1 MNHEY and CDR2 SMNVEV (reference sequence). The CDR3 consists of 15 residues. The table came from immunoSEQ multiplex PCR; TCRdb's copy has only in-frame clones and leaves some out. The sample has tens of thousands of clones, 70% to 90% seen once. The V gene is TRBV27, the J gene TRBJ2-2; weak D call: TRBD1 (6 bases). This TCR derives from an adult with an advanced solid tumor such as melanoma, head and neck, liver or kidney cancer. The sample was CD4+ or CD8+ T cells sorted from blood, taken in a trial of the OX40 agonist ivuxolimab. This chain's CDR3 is CASSAPQGRPGELFF. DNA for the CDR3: TGTGCCAGCAGTGCACCACAGGGACGGCCCGGGGAGCTGTTTTTT.